These T cell receptor beta chains were read from a single sample in a study of blood T cell repertoires in COVID-19. Data came from immunoSEQ multiplex PCR; TCRdb stores just in-frame clones and leaves some out. The data contain 150,000 to 200,000 clones, 60% to 85% of them singletons. Sequencing was done on a sample of peripheral blood. These receptors came from a man between 65 and 79 years old with acute or convalescent COVID-19. The CDR3 runs from the conserved cysteine through the conserved F or W. A D gene is named only where the DNA matches it firmly. Some rows have no size entry. The others give once, few or many, or a class for an expanded clone.

D gene: TRBD1
J gene: TRBJ1-1
clone size: .
V gene: TRBV19
CDR3 protein: CASNNDRGLSEAFF
CDR3 DNA: TGTGCCAGTAATAATGACAGGGGGCTTTCTGAAGCTTTCTTT

D gene: .
J gene: TRBJ1-5
clone size: many
V gene: TRBV7-4
CDR3 protein: CASSTWGQSYQPQHF
CDR3 DNA: TGTGCCAGCAGTACTTGGGGCCAATCGTATCAGCCCCAGCATTTT

D gene: TRBD1
J gene: TRBJ1-3
clone size: few
V gene: TRBV18
CDR3 protein: CASSPSAGGSSGNTIYF
CDR3 DNA: TGTGCCAGCTCACCATCGGCAGGGGGGAGCTCTGGAAACACCATATATTTT

D gene: .
J gene: TRBJ1-3
clone size: .
V gene: TRBV12-3/TRBV12-4
CDR3 protein: CASSNRAGNTIYF
CDR3 DNA: TGTGCCAGCAGTAATCGGGCTGGAAACACCATATATTTT

D gene: .
J gene: TRBJ1-3
clone size: .
V gene: TRBV30
CDR3 protein: CAWSVGRPGSGNTIYF
CDR3 DNA: TGTGCCTGGAGTGTAGGCAGGCCTGGCTCTGGAAACACCATATATTTT

D gene: .
J gene: TRBJ2-5
clone size: .
V gene: TRBV11-3
CDR3 protein: CASSLVPPRGGETQYF
CDR3 DNA: TGTGCCAGCAGCTTAGTGCCCCCTAGAGGTGGGGAGACCCAGTACTTC

D gene: .
J gene: TRBJ2-7
clone size: .
V gene: TRBV7-2
CDR3 protein: CASSSTPGYEQYF
CDR3 DNA: TGTGCCAGCAGCTCAACTCCGGGCTACGAGCAGTACTTC

D gene: .
J gene: TRBJ2-1
clone size: .
V gene: TRBV5-1
CDR3 protein: CASSLVGGTYEQFF
CDR3 DNA: TGCGCCAGCAGCTTGGTTGGGGGCACGTATGAGCAGTTCTTC

D gene: TRBD1
J gene: TRBJ2-6
clone size: .
V gene: TRBV19
CDR3 protein: CASSIGRPGGSGANVLTF
CDR3 DNA: TGTGCCAGTAGTATAGGGCGGCCAGGGGGCTCTGGGGCCAACGTCCTGACTTTC

D gene: .
J gene: TRBJ1-2
clone size: .
V gene: TRBV3-1/TRBV3-2
CDR3 protein: CASSPGQFYGYTF
CDR3 DNA: TGTGCCAGCAGCCCTGGACAGTTCTATGGCTACACCTTC

D gene: TRBD1
J gene: TRBJ1-2
clone size: few
V gene: TRBV27
CDR3 protein: CASSFRGAGYGYTF
CDR3 DNA: TGTGCCAGCAGTTTCAGGGGGGCTGGCTATGGCTACACCTTC

D gene: .
J gene: TRBJ2-7
clone size: .
V gene: TRBV5-1
CDR3 protein: CASSLPRREGTTRNEQYF
CDR3 DNA: TGCGCCAGCAGCCTCCCCCGGAGGGAAGGGACGACTAGAAACGAGCAGTACTTC

D gene: .
J gene: TRBJ2-5
clone size: .
V gene: TRBV7-2
CDR3 protein: CASSSNWRGLGQETQYF
CDR3 DNA: TGTGCCAGCAGCTCAAATTGGAGGGGCTTGGGTCAAGAGACCCAGTACTTC

D gene: .
J gene: TRBJ2-1
clone size: few
V gene: TRBV12-5
CDR3 protein: CASGSEGYYNEQFF
CDR3 DNA: TGTGCTAGTGGAAGCGAGGGATACTACAATGAGCAGTTCTTC

D gene: TRBD1
J gene: TRBJ1-1
clone size: .
V gene: TRBV4-1
CDR3 protein: CASSQAGTGNTEAFF
CDR3 DNA: TGCGCCAGCAGCCAGGCCGGGACAGGGAACACTGAAGCTTTCTTT

D gene: TRBD1
J gene: TRBJ1-2
clone size: .
V gene: TRBV19
CDR3 protein: CASSPRQGAAGEEGYTF
CDR3 DNA: TGTGCCAGTAGTCCCAGACAGGGGGCTGCTGGAGAGGAAGGCTACACCTTC

D gene: TRBD1
J gene: TRBJ1-1
clone size: once
V gene: TRBV14
CDR3 protein: CASSPGQGAGTEAFF
CDR3 DNA: TGTGCCAGCAGCCCCGGGCAGGGGGCGGGCACTGAAGCTTTCTTT

D gene: TRBD1
J gene: TRBJ1-2
clone size: .
V gene: TRBV20-1
CDR3 protein: CSASASGTGVYGYTF
CDR3 DNA: TGCAGTGCTAGTGCCTCCGGGACAGGGGTTTATGGCTACACCTTC

D gene: .
J gene: TRBJ2-7
clone size: .
V gene: TRBV7-2
CDR3 protein: CASSRQLEGYEQYF
CDR3 DNA: TGTGCCAGCAGCCGCCAGCTGGAGGGATACGAGCAGTACTTC

D gene: .
J gene: TRBJ2-7
clone size: .
V gene: TRBV28
CDR3 protein: CASSRTAYEQYF
CDR3 DNA: TGTGCCAGCAGCAGGACTGCCTACGAGCAGTACTTC

D gene: TRBD1
J gene: TRBJ1-2
clone size: .
V gene: TRBV6-1
CDR3 protein: CASSEQGAGGYTF
CDR3 DNA: TGTGCCAGCAGTGAGCAGGGGGCTGGTGGCTACACCTTC

D gene: TRBD1
J gene: TRBJ1-5
clone size: few
V gene: TRBV5-8
CDR3 protein: CASSSDRFKDQPQHF
CDR3 DNA: TGTGCCAGCAGCTCGGACAGGTTTAAGGATCAGCCCCAGCATTTT

D gene: .
J gene: TRBJ2-5
clone size: .
V gene: TRBV30
CDR3 protein: CAWSGTRDFQETQYF
CDR3 DNA: TGTGCCTGGAGTGGGACACGAGACTTTCAAGAGACCCAGTACTTC

D gene: .
J gene: TRBJ2-3
clone size: .
V gene: TRBV7-7
CDR3 protein: CASSLERNTDTQYF
CDR3 DNA: TGTGCTAGCAGCTTAGAGCGGAACACAGATACGCAGTATTTT

D gene: TRBD1
J gene: TRBJ1-1
clone size: .
V gene: TRBV7-3
CDR3 protein: CASSYDRGTEAFF
CDR3 DNA: TGTGCCAGCAGCTACGACAGGGGGACTGAAGCTTTCTTT

D gene: .
J gene: TRBJ2-5
clone size: .
V gene: TRBV7-6
CDR3 protein: CASSFGSGAGETQYF
CDR3 DNA: TGTGCCAGCAGCTTTGGTTCTGGGGCAGGAGAGACCCAGTACTTC

D gene: TRBD2
J gene: TRBJ2-3
clone size: .
V gene: TRBV4-1
CDR3 protein: CASRGTSGGTDTQYF
CDR3 DNA: TGCGCCAGCCGAGGGACTAGCGGGGGGACAGATACGCAGTATTTT

D gene: .
J gene: TRBJ2-7
clone size: .
V gene: TRBV5-1
CDR3 protein: CASRGVSNYEQYF
CDR3 DNA: TGCGCCAGTCGCGGCGTATCCAACTACGAGCAGTACTTC

D gene: .
J gene: TRBJ2-3
clone size: .
V gene: TRBV30
CDR3 protein: CAWRKDYGGGRSTDTQYF
CDR3 DNA: TGTGCCTGGAGGAAAGACTACGGGGGCGGGAGATCAACAGATACGCAGTATTTT

D gene: .
J gene: TRBJ2-1
clone size: .
V gene: TRBV29-1
CDR3 protein: CSVCPQAGGAEQFF
CDR3 DNA: TGCAGCGTTTGTCCACAAGCTGGGGGCGCTGAGCAGTTCTTC

D gene: TRBD2
J gene: TRBJ2-7
clone size: .
V gene: TRBV11-1
CDR3 protein: CASSSGTSGTYEQYF
CDR3 DNA: TGTGCCAGCAGCTCCGGGACTAGCGGCACCTACGAGCAGTACTTC

D gene: TRBD2
J gene: TRBJ2-1
clone size: .
V gene: TRBV7-6
CDR3 protein: CASSIKGTSGRHNEQFF
CDR3 DNA: TGTGCCAGCAGTATTAAAGGGACTAGCGGGAGGCACAATGAGCAGTTCTTC